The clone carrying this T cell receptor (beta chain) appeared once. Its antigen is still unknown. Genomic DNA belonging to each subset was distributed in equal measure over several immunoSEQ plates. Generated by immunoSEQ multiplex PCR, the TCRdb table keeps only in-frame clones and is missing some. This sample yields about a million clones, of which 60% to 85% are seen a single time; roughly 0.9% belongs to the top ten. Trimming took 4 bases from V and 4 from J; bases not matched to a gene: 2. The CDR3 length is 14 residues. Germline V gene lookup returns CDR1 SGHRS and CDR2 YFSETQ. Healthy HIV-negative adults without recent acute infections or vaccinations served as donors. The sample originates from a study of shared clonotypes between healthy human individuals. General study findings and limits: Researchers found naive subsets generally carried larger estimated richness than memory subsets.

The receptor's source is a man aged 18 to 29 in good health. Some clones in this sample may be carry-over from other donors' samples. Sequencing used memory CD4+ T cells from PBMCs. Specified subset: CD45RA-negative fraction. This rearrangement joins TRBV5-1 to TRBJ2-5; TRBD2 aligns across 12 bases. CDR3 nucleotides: TGCGCCAGCAGCGCGGGACTAGCGGGAGAGACCCAGTACTTC. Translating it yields CASSAGLAGETQYF.